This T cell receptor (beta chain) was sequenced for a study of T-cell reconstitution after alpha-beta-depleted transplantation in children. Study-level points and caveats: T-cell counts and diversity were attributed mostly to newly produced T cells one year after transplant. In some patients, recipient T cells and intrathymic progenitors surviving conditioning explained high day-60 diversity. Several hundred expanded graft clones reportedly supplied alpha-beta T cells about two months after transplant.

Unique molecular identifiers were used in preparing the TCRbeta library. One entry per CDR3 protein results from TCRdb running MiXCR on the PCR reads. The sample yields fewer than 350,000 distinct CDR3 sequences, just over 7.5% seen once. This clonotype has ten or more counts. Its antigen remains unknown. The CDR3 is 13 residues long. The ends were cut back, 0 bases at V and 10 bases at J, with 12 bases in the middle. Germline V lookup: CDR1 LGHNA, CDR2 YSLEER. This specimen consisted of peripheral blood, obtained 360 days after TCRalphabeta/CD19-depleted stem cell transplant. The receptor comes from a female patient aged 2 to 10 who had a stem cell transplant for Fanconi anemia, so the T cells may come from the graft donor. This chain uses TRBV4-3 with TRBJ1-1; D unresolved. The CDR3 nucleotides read TGCGCCAGCAGCCAAGATGGGGTTCGCGCAGCTTTCTTT. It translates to CASSQDGVRAAFF.